The entry below gives a single T cell receptor beta chain sequence along with its context. This sample is part of a study of blood T cell repertoires in COVID-19. The germline V gene has CDR1 MDHEN and CDR2 SYDVKM. This CDR3 has 11 amino acids. V lost 5 bases, J lost 12 bases, and 13 bases lay in between. In the original workflow: Estimation of nucleated cell counts relied on the amplification of reference gene primers. Profiled with immunoSEQ multiplex PCR; TCRdb holds only in-frame clones, not every one. V and J calls and clone size are those listed in that table; D and trimming were worked out from the DNA. The sample consists of around 300,000 clones, about 85% of them appearing once.

The receptor was isolated from a man aged 18 to 35 with active or convalescent COVID-19. V gene TRBV28 combines with J gene TRBJ1-1; D is possibly TRBD1 (6 bases). Sequencing was carried out using peripheral blood. This CDR3 is CASSTGLPPFF. The CDR3 region has the DNA TGTGCCAGCAGTACAGGGCTTCCGCCTTTCTTT.